Listed below are T cell receptor beta chains from one sample, sequenced in a study of shared clonotypes between healthy human individuals. Measured with immunoSEQ multiplex PCR; TCRdb has only the in-frame clones, and not every one. The data contain fewer than 2.5 million clones, roughly 93% of them singletons. Sample: naive CD4+ T cells from PBMCs. These TCRs come from a man between 18 and 29 years old in good health. Some clones in this sample may be carry-over from other donors' samples. Each CDR3 is given with its conserved first and last residue. D genes are given only for firm matches. Clone size, where shown, is once, few, many, or a class for clones that have expanded.

J gene: TRBJ2-1; D gene: -; V gene: TRBV28; clone size: -; CDR3 DNA: TGTGCCAGCAGACAGACAATATACAATGAGCAGTTCTTC; CDR3 protein: CASRQTIYNEQFF
J gene: TRBJ2-1; D gene: TRBD2; V gene: TRBV28; clone size: once; CDR3 DNA: TGTGCCAGCAGGGGCTCACGGGCGGGAGCCGAGCAGTTCTTC; CDR3 protein: CASRGSRAGAEQFF
J gene: TRBJ2-3; D gene: TRBD2; V gene: TRBV7-9; clone size: -; CDR3 DNA: TGTGCCAGCAGCTTTAGCGGGGATACGCAGTATTTT; CDR3 protein: CASSFSGDTQYF
J gene: TRBJ2-7; D gene: -; V gene: TRBV9; clone size: -; CDR3 DNA: TGTGCCAGCAGCGCCCCGGAGGGGAGCTCCTACGAGCAGTACTTC; CDR3 protein: CASSAPEGSSYEQYF
J gene: TRBJ2-7; D gene: -; V gene: TRBV15; clone size: -; CDR3 DNA: TGTGCCACCAGTACCCGGTGGGGCGGAGGGAATACCTACGAGCAGTACTTC; CDR3 protein: CATSTRWGGGNTYEQYF
J gene: TRBJ1-4; D gene: -; V gene: TRBV14; clone size: -; CDR3 DNA: TGTGCCAGCAGCCGACGGGACACTGAAAAACTGTTTTTT; CDR3 protein: CASSRRDTEKLFF
J gene: TRBJ1-1; D gene: -; V gene: TRBV29-1; clone size: -; CDR3 DNA: TGCAGCGTTGCGCCCCTTAGGCGGACTGAAGCTTTCTTT; CDR3 protein: CSVAPLRRTEAFF
J gene: TRBJ1-2; D gene: -; V gene: TRBV5-4; clone size: few; CDR3 DNA: TGTGCCAGCAGCTTTTCCTCCCAGCTCTATGGCTACACCTTC; CDR3 protein: CASSFSSQLYGYTF
J gene: TRBJ2-3; D gene: TRBD2; V gene: TRBV27; clone size: -; CDR3 DNA: TGTGCCAGCAGCGGGGCGGGAGCTTATACGCAGTATTTT; CDR3 protein: CASSGAGAYTQYF
J gene: TRBJ2-3; D gene: TRBD2; V gene: TRBV29-1; clone size: -; CDR3 DNA: TGCAGCGTTGAACCCCTAGCGGGAGTAAAAGATACGCAGTATTTT; CDR3 protein: CSVEPLAGVKDTQYF
J gene: TRBJ1-1; D gene: -; V gene: TRBV5-1; clone size: -; CDR3 DNA: TGCGCCAGCAGCCCGAACCGGGACCTTCCCGAAGCTTTCTTT; CDR3 protein: CASSPNRDLPEAFF
J gene: TRBJ1-5; D gene: -; V gene: TRBV19; clone size: -; CDR3 DNA: TGTGCCAGTAGTACCGACAGGATCCCCCAGCCCCAGCATTTT; CDR3 protein: CASSTDRIPQPQHF
J gene: TRBJ2-5; D gene: TRBD2; V gene: TRBV5-1; clone size: -; CDR3 DNA: TGCGCCAGCAGCCCGGGACTAGCGGGACAAGAGACCCAGTACTTC; CDR3 protein: CASSPGLAGQETQYF
J gene: TRBJ2-4; D gene: -; V gene: TRBV30; clone size: -; CDR3 DNA: TGTGCCTGGGGTGTGGCAGCAGCCACCCAATCGGCCAAAAACATTCAGTACTTC; CDR3 protein: CAWGVAAATQSAKNIQYF
J gene: TRBJ2-2; D gene: TRBD2; V gene: TRBV30; clone size: -; CDR3 DNA: TGTGCCTGGACTTACTTAGCGGGAGGGCCGAACACCGGGGAGCTGTTTTTT; CDR3 protein: CAWTYLAGGPNTGELFF
J gene: TRBJ2-1; D gene: TRBD2; V gene: TRBV28; clone size: -; CDR3 DNA: TGTGCCAGCACCTCAGCGGGAGTGGACAATGAGCAGTTCTTC; CDR3 protein: CASTSAGVDNEQFF
J gene: TRBJ2-7; D gene: TRBD1; V gene: TRBV19; clone size: -; CDR3 DNA: TGTGCCAGTAGTATAGACTCCGGACAGGGGACCTACGAGCAGTACTTC; CDR3 protein: CASSIDSGQGTYEQYF
J gene: TRBJ2-3; D gene: TRBD2; V gene: TRBV5-1; clone size: -; CDR3 DNA: TGCGCCAGCAGTGGGCGGGAGGGAGATACGCAGTATTTT; CDR3 protein: CASSGREGDTQYF
J gene: TRBJ2-7; D gene: TRBD2; V gene: TRBV6-6; clone size: -; CDR3 DNA: TGTGCCAGCACCGGGGGACTAGCGGTTTACGAGCAGTACTTC; CDR3 protein: CASTGGLAVYEQYF
J gene: TRBJ2-7; D gene: -; V gene: TRBV28; clone size: -; CDR3 DNA: TGTGCCAGCAGCTCCGGGACAACCCCATCCTACGAGCAGTACTTC; CDR3 protein: CASSSGTTPSYEQYF
J gene: TRBJ2-3; D gene: TRBD2; V gene: TRBV6-5; clone size: -; CDR3 DNA: TGTGCCAGCAGTGGCAGACTAGCGGGATCGAATACGCAGTATTTT; CDR3 protein: CASSGRLAGSNTQYF
J gene: TRBJ1-5; D gene: -; V gene: TRBV6-1; clone size: few; CDR3 DNA: TGTGCCAGCAGTGAAGTATCCACGTGGGGCAATCAGCCCCAGCATTTT; CDR3 protein: CASSEVSTWGNQPQHF
J gene: TRBJ2-7; D gene: -; V gene: TRBV27; clone size: -; CDR3 DNA: TGTGCCAGCAGAAAAAGTTTCAGAGGGCCGACCTACGAGCAGTACTTC; CDR3 protein: CASRKSFRGPTYEQYF